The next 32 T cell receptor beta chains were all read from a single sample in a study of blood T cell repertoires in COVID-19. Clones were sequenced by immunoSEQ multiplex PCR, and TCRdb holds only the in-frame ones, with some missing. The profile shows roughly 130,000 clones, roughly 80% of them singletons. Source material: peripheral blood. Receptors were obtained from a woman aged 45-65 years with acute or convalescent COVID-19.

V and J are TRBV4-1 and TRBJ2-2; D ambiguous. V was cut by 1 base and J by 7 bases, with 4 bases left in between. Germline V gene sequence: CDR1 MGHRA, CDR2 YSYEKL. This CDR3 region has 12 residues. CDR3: CASSQVLGELFF. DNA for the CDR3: TGCGCCAGCAGCCAAGTTCTCGGGGAGCTGTTTTTT.

Here the CDR3 DNA reads TGTGCCAGTACCGGGACAAGGGGAAACACCATATATTTT. Translating gives CASTGTRGNTIYF. This chain uses TRBV2 with TRBJ1-3, with a possible D match to TRBD1 (6 bases). The germline gives CDR1 SNHLY, CDR2 FYNNEI. The CDR3 is 13 amino acids. Between the trimmed V and J ends, which lost 9 bases and 4 bases, there was a span of 13 bases.

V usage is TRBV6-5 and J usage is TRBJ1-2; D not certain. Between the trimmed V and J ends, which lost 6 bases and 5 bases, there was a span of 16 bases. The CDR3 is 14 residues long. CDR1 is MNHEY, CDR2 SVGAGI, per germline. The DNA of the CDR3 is TGTGCCAGCAGCCCCACCCGGGAAGGGTATGGCTACACCTTC. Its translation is CASSPTREGYGYTF.

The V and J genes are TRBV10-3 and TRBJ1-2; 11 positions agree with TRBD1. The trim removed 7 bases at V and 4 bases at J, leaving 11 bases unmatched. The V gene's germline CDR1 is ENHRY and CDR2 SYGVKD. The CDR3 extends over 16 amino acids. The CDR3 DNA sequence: TGTGCCATCACGTCCCAGGGGACAGGGGGAAGCTATGGCTACACCTTC. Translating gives CAITSQGTGGSYGYTF.

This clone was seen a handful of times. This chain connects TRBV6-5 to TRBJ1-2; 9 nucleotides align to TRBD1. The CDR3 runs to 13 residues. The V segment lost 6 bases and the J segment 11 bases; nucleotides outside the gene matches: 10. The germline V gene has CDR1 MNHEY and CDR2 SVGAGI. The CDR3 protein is CASRPGQGTYYTF. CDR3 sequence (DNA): TGTGCCAGCAGGCCGGGACAGGGCACTTATTACACCTTC.

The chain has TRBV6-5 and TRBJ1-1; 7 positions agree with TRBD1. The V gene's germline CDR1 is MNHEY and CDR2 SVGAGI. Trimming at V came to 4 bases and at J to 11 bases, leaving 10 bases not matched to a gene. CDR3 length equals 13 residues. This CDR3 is CASSSRTGERAFF. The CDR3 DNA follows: TGTGCCAGCAGTTCCCGGACAGGAGAGAGGGCTTTCTTT.

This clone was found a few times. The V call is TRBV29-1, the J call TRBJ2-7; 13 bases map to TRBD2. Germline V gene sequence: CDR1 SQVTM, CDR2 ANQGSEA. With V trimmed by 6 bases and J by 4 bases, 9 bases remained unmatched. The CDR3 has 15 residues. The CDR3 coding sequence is TGCAGCGTCGTCAGGACTAGCGGGGGACTATACGAGCAGTACTTC. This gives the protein CSVVRTSGGLYEQYF.

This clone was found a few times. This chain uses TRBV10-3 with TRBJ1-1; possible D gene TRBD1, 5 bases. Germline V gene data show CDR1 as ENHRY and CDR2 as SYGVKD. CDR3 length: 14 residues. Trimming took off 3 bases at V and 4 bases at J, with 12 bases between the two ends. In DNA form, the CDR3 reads TGTGCCATCAGTGAACCAGGCGGGGGCACTGAAGCTTTCTTT. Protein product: CAISEPGGGTEAFF.

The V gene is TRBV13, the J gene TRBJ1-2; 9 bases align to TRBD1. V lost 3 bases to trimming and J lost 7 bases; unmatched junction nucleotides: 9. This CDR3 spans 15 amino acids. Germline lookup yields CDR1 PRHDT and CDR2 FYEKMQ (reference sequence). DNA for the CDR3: TGTGCCAGCAGCTTGAACAGGGGGCAAGGGGGTGGCTACACCTTC. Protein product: CASSLNRGQGGGYTF.

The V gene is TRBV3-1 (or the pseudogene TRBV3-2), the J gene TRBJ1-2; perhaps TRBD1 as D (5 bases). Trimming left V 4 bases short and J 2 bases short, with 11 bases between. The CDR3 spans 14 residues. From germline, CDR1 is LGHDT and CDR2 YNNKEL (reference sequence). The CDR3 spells CASSRRTRNYGYTF. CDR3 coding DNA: TGTGCCAGCAGCCGCCGGACACGGAACTATGGCTACACCTTC.

The CDR3 nucleotides read TGTGCCAGCAGTCCTAAAGGGACAGGGGGCAACACTGAAGCTTTCTTT. Amino acid sequence: CASSPKGTGGNTEAFF. The V and J genes are TRBV7-9 and TRBJ1-1; 12 bases map to TRBD1. V shed 6 bases and J 2 bases; nucleotides not matched to a gene: 7. The germline CDR1 and CDR2 sequences are SEHNR and FQNEAQ (reference sequence). The CDR3 contains 16 residues. Full variable domain (outside the CDR3, taken from reference TRBV7-9 and TRBJ1-1): DTGVSQNPRHKITKRGQNVTFRCDPISEHNRLYWYRQTLGQGPEFLTYFQNEAQLEKSRLLSDRFSAERPKGSFSTLEIQRTEQGDSAMYLCASSPKGTGGNTEAFFGQGTRLTVV.

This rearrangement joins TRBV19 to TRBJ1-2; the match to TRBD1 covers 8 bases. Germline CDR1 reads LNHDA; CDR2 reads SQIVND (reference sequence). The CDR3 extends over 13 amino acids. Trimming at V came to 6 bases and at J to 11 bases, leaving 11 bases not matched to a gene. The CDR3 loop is CASRGSDRAEYTF. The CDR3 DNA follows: TGTGCCAGTAGGGGATCGGACAGGGCAGAGTACACCTTC.

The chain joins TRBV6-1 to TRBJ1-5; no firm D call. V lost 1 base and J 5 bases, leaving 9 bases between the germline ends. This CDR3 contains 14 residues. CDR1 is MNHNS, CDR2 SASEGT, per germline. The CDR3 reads CASSEGTVYQPQHF. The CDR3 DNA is TGTGCCAGCAGTGAAGGCACAGTTTATCAGCCCCAGCATTTT.

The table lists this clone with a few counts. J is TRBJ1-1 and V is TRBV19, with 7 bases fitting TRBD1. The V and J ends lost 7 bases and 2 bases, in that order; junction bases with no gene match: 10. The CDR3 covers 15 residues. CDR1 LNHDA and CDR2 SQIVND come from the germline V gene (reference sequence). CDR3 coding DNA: TGTGCCAGTAAAACCCGGACAGGCCGTAACACTGAAGCTTTCTTT. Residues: CASKTRTGRNTEAFF. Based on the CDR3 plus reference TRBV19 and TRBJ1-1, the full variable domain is DGGITQSPKYLFRKEGQNVTLSCEQNLNHDAMYWYRQDPGQGLRLIYYSQIVNDFQKGDIAEGYSVSREKKESFPLTVTSAQKNPTAFYLCASKTRTGRNTEAFFGQGTRLTVV.

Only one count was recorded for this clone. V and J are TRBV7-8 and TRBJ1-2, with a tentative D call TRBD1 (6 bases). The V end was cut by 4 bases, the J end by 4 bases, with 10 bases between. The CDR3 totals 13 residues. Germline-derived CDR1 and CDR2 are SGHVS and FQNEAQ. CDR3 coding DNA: TGTGCCAGCAGCTCACAGGGTTTCTATGGCTACACCTTC. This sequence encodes CASSSQGFYGYTF. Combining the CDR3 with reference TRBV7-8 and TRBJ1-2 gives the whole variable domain GAGVSQSPRYKVAKRGQDVALRCDPISGHVSLFWYQQALGQGPEFLTYFQNEAQLDKSGLPSDRFFAERPEGSVSTLKIQRTQQEDSAVYLCASSSQGFYGYTFGSGTRLTVV.

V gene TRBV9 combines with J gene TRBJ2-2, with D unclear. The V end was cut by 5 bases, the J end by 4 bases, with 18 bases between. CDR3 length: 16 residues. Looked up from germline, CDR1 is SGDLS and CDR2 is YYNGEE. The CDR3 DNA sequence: TGTGCCAGCAGTTCCGTGAAGTCTCCGGGCACCGGGGAGCTGTTTTTT. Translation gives CASSSVKSPGTGELFF.

CDR3 sequence: CASSPESYEQYF. As DNA, the CDR3 is TGTGCCAGCTCACCAGAGTCCTACGAGCAGTACTTC. The chain is built from TRBV18 and TRBJ2-7; no clear D gene. The CDR3 sequence is 12 residues long. The germline V gene has CDR1 KGHSH and CDR2 LQKENI. V lost 2 bases to trimming and J lost 1 base, with 3 bases between them.

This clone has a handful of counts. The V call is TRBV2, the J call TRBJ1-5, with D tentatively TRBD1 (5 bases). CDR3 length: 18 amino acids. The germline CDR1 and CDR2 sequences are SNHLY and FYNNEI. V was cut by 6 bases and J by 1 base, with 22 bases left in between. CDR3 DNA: TGTGCCAGCAGCGAGAGATTCTTAGGGGCGAGAAGCAATCAGCCCCAGCATTTT. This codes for CASSERFLGARSNQPQHF.

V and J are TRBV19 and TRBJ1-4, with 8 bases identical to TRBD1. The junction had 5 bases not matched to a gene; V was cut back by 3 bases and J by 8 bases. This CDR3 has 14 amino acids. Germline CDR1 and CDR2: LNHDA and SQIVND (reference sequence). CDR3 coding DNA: TGTGCCAGTAGTATGGGACAGGTCAACGAAAAACTGTTTTTT. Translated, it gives CASSMGQVNEKLFF.

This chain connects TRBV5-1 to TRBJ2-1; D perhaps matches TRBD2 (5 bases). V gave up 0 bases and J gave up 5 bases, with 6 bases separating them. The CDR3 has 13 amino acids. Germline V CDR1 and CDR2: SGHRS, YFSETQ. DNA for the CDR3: TGCGCCAGCAGCTTGGGACTAAACAATGAGCAGTTCTTC. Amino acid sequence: CASSLGLNNEQFF.

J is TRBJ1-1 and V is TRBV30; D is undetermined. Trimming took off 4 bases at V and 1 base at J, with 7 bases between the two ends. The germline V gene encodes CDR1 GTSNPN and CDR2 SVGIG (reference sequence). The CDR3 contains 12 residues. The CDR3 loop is CAWTVTNTEAFF. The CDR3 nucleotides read TGTGCCTGGACAGTCACGAACACTGAAGCTTTCTTT.

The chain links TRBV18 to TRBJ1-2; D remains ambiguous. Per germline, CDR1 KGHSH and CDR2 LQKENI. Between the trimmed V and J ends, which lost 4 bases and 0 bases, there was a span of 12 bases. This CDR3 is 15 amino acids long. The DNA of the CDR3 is TGTGCCAGCTCACAAGAAAACAGAGCTAACTATGGCTACACCTTC. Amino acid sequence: CASSQENRANYGYTF.

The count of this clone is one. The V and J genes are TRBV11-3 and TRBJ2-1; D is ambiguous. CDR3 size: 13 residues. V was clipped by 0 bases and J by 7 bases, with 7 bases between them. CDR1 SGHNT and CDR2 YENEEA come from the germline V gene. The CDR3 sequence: CASSLDSLNEQFF. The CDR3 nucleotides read TGTGCCAGCAGCTTAGACAGTTTGAATGAGCAGTTCTTC.

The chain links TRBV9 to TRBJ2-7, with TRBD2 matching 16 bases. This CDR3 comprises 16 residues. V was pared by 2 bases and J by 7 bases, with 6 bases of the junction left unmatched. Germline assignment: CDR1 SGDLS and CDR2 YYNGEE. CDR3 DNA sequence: TGTGCCAGCAGCGTGGGACTAGCGGGGGGGCCGAGGGAGCAGTACTTC. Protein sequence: CASSVGLAGGPREQYF.

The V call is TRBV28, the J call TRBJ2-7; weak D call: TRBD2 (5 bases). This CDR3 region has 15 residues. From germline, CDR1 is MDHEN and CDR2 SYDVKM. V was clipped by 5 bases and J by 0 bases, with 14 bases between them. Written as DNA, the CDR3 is TGTGCCAGCAGTCTCCTGGCGGGTAGCTCCTACGAGCAGTACTTC. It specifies CASSLLAGSSYEQYF.

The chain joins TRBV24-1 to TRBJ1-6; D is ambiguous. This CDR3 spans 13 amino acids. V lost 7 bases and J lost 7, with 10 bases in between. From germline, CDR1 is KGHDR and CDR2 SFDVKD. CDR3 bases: TGTGCCACCAGGTCAGGCGTCAATTCACCCCTCCACTTT. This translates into CATRSGVNSPLHF.

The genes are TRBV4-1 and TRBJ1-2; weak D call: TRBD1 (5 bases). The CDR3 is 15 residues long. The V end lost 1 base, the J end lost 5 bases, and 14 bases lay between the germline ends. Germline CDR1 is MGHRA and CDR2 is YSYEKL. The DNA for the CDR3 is TGCGCCAGCAGCCAAGGGGAGGGGACGGCTTATGGCTACACCTTC. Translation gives CASSQGEGTAYGYTF.

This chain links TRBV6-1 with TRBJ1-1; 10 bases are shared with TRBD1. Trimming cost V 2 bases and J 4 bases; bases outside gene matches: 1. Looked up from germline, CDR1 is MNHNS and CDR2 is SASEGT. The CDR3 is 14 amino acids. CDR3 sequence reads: CASSERTGGTEAFF. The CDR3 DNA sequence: TGTGCCAGCAGTGAAAGGACAGGGGGCACTGAAGCTTTCTTT.

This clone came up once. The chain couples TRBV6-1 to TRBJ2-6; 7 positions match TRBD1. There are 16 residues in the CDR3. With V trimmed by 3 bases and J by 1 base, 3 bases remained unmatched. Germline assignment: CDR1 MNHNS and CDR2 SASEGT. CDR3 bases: TGTGCCAGCAGTGATAGGGGGCGATCTGGGGCCAACGTCCTGACTTTC. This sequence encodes CASSDRGRSGANVLTF.

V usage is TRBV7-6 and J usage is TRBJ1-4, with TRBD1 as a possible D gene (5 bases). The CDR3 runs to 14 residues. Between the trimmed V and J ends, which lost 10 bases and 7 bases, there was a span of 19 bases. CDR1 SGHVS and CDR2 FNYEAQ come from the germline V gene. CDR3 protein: CATKPRGESEKLFF. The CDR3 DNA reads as TGTGCCACAAAGCCGCGGGGGGAGAGTGAAAAACTGTTTTTT.

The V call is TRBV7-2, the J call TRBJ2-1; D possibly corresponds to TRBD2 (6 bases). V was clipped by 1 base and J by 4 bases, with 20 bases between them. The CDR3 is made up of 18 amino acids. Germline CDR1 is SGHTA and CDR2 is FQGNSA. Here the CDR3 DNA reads TGTGCCAGCAGCTTAGGGACGGGGGTGCGGGGCCTATACAATGAGCAGTTCTTC. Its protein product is CASSLGTGVRGLYNEQFF.

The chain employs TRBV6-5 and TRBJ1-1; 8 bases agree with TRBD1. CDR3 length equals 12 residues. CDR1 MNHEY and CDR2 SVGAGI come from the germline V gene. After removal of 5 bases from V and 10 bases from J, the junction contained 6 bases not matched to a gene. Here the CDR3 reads CASSRTQGAAFF. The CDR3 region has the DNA TGTGCCAGCAGTCGGACCCAGGGGGCAGCTTTCTTT.